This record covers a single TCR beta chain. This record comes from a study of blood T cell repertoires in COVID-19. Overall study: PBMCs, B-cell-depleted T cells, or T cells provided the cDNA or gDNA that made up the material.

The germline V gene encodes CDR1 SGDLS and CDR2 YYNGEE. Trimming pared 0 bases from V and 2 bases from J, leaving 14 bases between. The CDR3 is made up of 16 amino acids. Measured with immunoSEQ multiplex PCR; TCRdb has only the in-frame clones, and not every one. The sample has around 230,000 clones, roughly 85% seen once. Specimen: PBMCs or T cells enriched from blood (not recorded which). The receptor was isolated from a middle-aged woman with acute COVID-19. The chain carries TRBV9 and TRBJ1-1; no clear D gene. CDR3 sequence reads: CASSVGGDLRNTEAFF. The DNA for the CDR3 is TGTGCCAGCAGCGTAGGAGGAGACTTAAGAAACACTGAAGCTTTCTTT.